This T cell receptor (beta chain) was profiled in a study of CD8 T cells in Susac syndrome. The wider study: Within the group of sequenced Susac syndrome patients, six had active disease and eight or nine were in remission.

Random hexamers were used to reverse transcribe the RNA input (about 0.5 to 1 ug). The authors amplified TCR beta CDR3 across 54 Vbeta and 13 Jbeta using immunoSEQ multiplex PCR. TCRdb re-derived calls from the immunoSEQ multiplex PCR reads in MiXCR, one entry per CDR3 protein. The top ten hold roughly 0.14% of the sample, which has more than 200,000 distinct CDR3 sequences, 94% seen once. In contrast to the negatively isolated CD8+ and CD4+ T cells, TEMRA cells were FACS-enriched. The germline V gene encodes CDR1 DFQATT and CDR2 SNEGSKA (reference sequence). The CDR3 consists of 12 residues. V shed 2 bases, J shed 8 bases, and the junction held 2 bases outside the gene matches.

Specimen: CD4+ T cells from PBMCs. This sequence originates from a human donor with Susac syndrome. The chain uses TRBV20-1 and TRBJ2-1; 8 bases align to TRBD1. This CDR3 is CSARPGGHEQFF. The DNA of the CDR3 is TGCAGTGCTAGACCAGGGGGCCATGAGCAGTTCTTC.